These 20 T cell receptor beta chains came from one sample sequenced in a study of T cells after yellow fever vaccination (dated by TCRdb to the late 2010s). The library was built by means of 5' RACE. The sequencer listed for this sample is Illumina HiSeq 2500. The public reads were reprocessed in TCRdb via fastp at Q25 and MiXCR, keeping in-frame beta chains. Duplicate CDR3 protein sequences are folded into a single record with the most common DNA and genes. This sample has under 400,000 distinct CDR3 sequences in its table, and roughly 12% of those were observed once. The ten largest clonotypes hold around 20% of the sample. In the paper's terms, the treatment or condition label means: live attenuated yellow fever vaccine strain. Sequences were derived from PBMCs, sampled on the day of the first yellow fever vaccination. Receptors originate from a man aged 18 to 29 who received the YFV17D yellow fever vaccine.

The chain couples TRBV7-2 to TRBJ2-1; 12 bases agree with TRBD1. The germline V gene encodes CDR1 SGHTA and CDR2 FQGNSA. This CDR3 spans 16 amino acids. V dropped 5 bases and J dropped 9; count of bases not matched to a gene: 11. The CDR3 loop reads CASSRQGQGAVGEQFF. The CDR3, as DNA: TGTGCCAGCAGCCGCCAGGGACAGGGGGCTGTGGGTGAGCAGTTCTTC. Full variable domain (rest looked up from reference TRBV7-2 and TRBJ2-1): GAGVSQSPSNKVTEKGKDVELRCDPISGHTALYWYRQSLGQGLEFLIYFQGNSAPDKSGLPSDRFSAERTGGSVSTLTIQRTQQEDSAVYLCASSRQGQGAVGEQFFGPGTRLTVL.

Many counts were recorded for this clonotype. The chain uses TRBV10-3 and TRBJ1-6; D possibly corresponds to TRBD1 (5 bases). Germline values: CDR1 ENHRY, CDR2 SYGVKD. The CDR3 covers 15 residues. V lost 0 bases, J lost 9 bases, and 12 bases lay in between. CDR3 sequence (DNA): TGTGCCATCAGTGAGTCGGGGGTTCCAGGTTCACCCCTCCACTTT. It translates to CAISESGVPGSPLHF.

The chain links TRBV9 to TRBJ2-5, with TRBD2 identical over 8 bases. This CDR3 is 15 amino acids long. Losses at the gene ends were 3 bases for V and 5 bases for J; bases not matched to a gene: 9. CDR1 is SGDLS and CDR2 is YYNGEE in the germline V gene. CDR3 DNA: TGTGCCAGCAGCGAGCGGGGGAGCTTTGAGGAGACCCAGTACTTC. It translates to CASSERGSFEETQYF.

This clonotype was observed a few times. V and J are TRBV29-1 and TRBJ1-2, with 7 bases fitting TRBD1. Germline CDR1 and CDR2: SQVTM and ANQGSEA. Losses at the gene ends were 7 bases for V and 4 bases for J; bases not matched to a gene: 9. The CDR3 has 13 residues. CDR3 region: CSARQGTTYGYTF. The CDR3 DNA follows: TGCAGCGCTCGACAGGGAACGACCTATGGCTACACCTTC.

In its sample, this clonotype was seen a few times. V gene TRBV5-5 combines with J gene TRBJ2-5, with 7 positions matching TRBD2. V gave up 0 bases and J gave up 5 bases; unmatched junction bases: 13. The CDR3 runs 17 residues. Germline-derived CDR1 and CDR2 are SGHKS and YYEKEE (reference sequence). This chain's CDR3 is CASSLVAAGLGEETQYF. The DNA of the CDR3 is TGTGCCAGCAGCTTGGTGGCAGCGGGGCTGGGTGAGGAGACCCAGTACTTC.

This clonotype occurred a few times. The CDR3 region is CASSQALLLAEETQYF. The DNA for the CDR3 is TGTGCCAGCAGCCAAGCTCTATTACTAGCGGAGGAGACCCAGTACTTC. The chain recombines TRBV6-2 or TRBV6-3 with TRBJ2-5; 8 bases agree with TRBD2. The germline CDR1 and CDR2 sequences are MNHEY and SVGEGT. Losses at the gene ends were 6 bases for V and 5 bases for J; bases not matched to a gene: 14. This CDR3 region has 16 residues.

Ten or more counts support this clonotype. The chain combines TRBV27 with TRBJ2-3; D tentatively fits TRBD1 or TRBD2 (5 bases each). Per the germline V gene, CDR1 is MNHEY and CDR2 is SMNVEV (reference sequence). This CDR3 region has 13 residues. V was trimmed by 6 bases and J by 6 bases, leaving 13 bases between them. Written as DNA, the CDR3 is TGTGCCAGCAGGCGCAGGGAGTCGGATACGCAGTATTTT. This encodes CASRRRESDTQYF.

The J gene is TRBJ1-1, the V gene TRBV7-3; no definite D call. The CDR3 consists of 14 residues. Trimming removed 2 bases at V and 3 bases at J, with 10 bases between. In germline, CDR1 is SGHTA, CDR2 FQGTGA. CDR3 region: CASSLSPRDTEAFF. DNA for the CDR3: TGTGCCAGCAGCTTATCTCCGAGGGACACTGAAGCTTTCTTT.

The chain couples TRBV12-3 or TRBV12-4 to TRBJ1-3; no firm D call. The CDR3 runs 12 residues. V lost 3 bases and J 8 bases, leaving 8 bases between the germline ends. For the CDR3, the DNA is TGTGCCAGCAGTTTCAGCGGGTACACCATATATTTT. Translation gives CASSFSGYTIYF.

This clonotype has ten or more counts. The V gene is TRBV4-1, the J gene TRBJ1-1, with D uncertain. V was shortened by 6 bases and J by 6 bases, with 14 bases between the two germline ends. The CDR3 length is 13 residues. The germline CDR1 and CDR2 sequences are MGHRA and YSYEKL. This CDR3 reads CASSSREVAEAFF. The CDR3 DNA is TGCGCCAGCAGTAGTAGGGAAGTTGCTGAAGCTTTCTTT.

V usage is TRBV11-2 and J usage is TRBJ1-2; 8 bases match TRBD1. J was trimmed by 7 bases and V by 3 bases; bases with no gene match: 7. CDR1 is SGHAT, CDR2 FQNNGV, per germline. The CDR3 contains 14 residues. As DNA, the CDR3 is TGTGCCAGCAGCTTGACAGGGGTTTCAGGTGGCTACACCTTC. Its protein is CASSLTGVSGGYTF.

This clonotype was picked up a small number of times. CDR3 sequence: CASRRGSTEAFF. DNA for the CDR3: TGTGCCAGCAGGCGGGGAAGTACTGAAGCTTTCTTT. V gene TRBV6-6 combines with J gene TRBJ1-1; D ambiguous. This CDR3 comprises 12 residues. From germline, CDR1 is MNHNY and CDR2 SVGAGI (reference sequence). V was cut by 6 bases and J by 5 bases, with 10 bases left in between.

This clonotype showed up just a few times. V gene TRBV20-1 combines with J gene TRBJ1-5; 9 nucleotides align to TRBD1. There are 13 residues in the CDR3. In germline, CDR1 is DFQATT, CDR2 SNEGSKA (reference sequence). The J segment lost 6 bases and the V segment lost 6 bases, leaving 6 bases of the junction unmatched. DNA for the CDR3: TGCAGTGCAGCACAGGGGGCGCGTCAGCCCCAGCATTTT. Its translation: CSAAQGARQPQHF.

This clonotype was counted only a few times. The gene calls are TRBV10-3 and TRBJ2-2; maybe TRBD1 (6 bases). The CDR3 has 13 residues. From germline, CDR1 is ENHRY and CDR2 SYGVKD. Trimming removed 6 bases at V and 7 bases at J, with 12 bases between. The chain's CDR3 is CAIRQGSVGELFF. Written as DNA, the CDR3 is TGTGCCATCAGACAGGGCTCGGTCGGGGAGCTGTTTTTT.

The table lists this clonotype with many counts. DNA for the CDR3: TGCGCCAGCAGCCCCCAACCCTGGGCTGACAATGAGCAGTTCTTC. This translates into CASSPQPWADNEQFF. This sequence joins TRBV4-1 and TRBJ2-1; D gene ambiguous. The CDR3 is 15 residues long. Per germline, CDR1 MGHRA and CDR2 YSYEKL. Trimming took 4 bases from V and 5 from J, leaving 15 bases between them.

This clonotype was picked up many times. The V call is TRBV10-3, the J call TRBJ1-6; D may be TRBD1 (5 bases). The ends were cut back, 4 bases at V and 5 bases at J, with 12 bases in the middle. The CDR3 loop spans 15 amino acids. Germline V lookup: CDR1 ENHRY, CDR2 SYGVKD. The CDR3: CAISAAGLNNSPLHF. As DNA, the CDR3 is TGTGCCATCAGTGCCGCGGGGCTTAATAATTCACCCCTCCACTTT.

A word on this clonotype: An end of the junction differs from the germline gene, which may be a read error. The chain carries TRBV24-1 and TRBJ2-4; a weak D match, TRBD1 (7 bases). The V gene's germline CDR1 is KGHDR and CDR2 SFDVKD. The CDR3 has 17 residues. Here the CDR3 reads CASSDSLGRGDKNIQYF. For the CDR3, the DNA is TGTGCCTCCAGTGATTCTTTGGGCAGGGGGGACAAAAACATTCAGTACTTC.

This clonotype occurred many times. This rearrangement joins TRBV6-1 to TRBJ2-1, with D maybe TRBD1 (5 bases). CDR3 size: 14 residues. V was trimmed by 4 bases and J by 7 bases, leaving 14 bases between them. The germline CDR1 and CDR2 sequences are MNHNS and SASEGT. Here the CDR3 reads CASSGKAHRNEQFF. CDR3 sequence (DNA): TGTGCCAGCAGTGGCAAGGCACACAGGAATGAGCAGTTCTTC.

Comments on this clonotype: One end of the junction fails to match germline, which may point to a read error. V usage is TRBV15 and J usage is TRBJ2-1, with 8 bases matching TRBD1. There are 15 residues in the CDR3. CDR1 LNHNV and CDR2 YYDKDF come from the germline V gene (reference sequence). The CDR3 DNA is TGTGCGACCAAGGACAGGGTGGAATTGGACAATGAGCAGTTCTTC. Protein sequence: CATKDRVELDNEQFF.

This chain uses TRBV4-1 with TRBJ1-4, with unresolved D. The ends were cut back, 1 base at V and 7 bases at J, with 16 bases in the middle. This CDR3 is 16 amino acids long. Germline V gene lookup returns CDR1 MGHRA and CDR2 YSYEKL. Here the CDR3 reads CASSQVPASDFEKLFF. CDR3 bases: TGCGCCAGCAGCCAAGTTCCGGCATCAGACTTTGAAAAACTGTTTTTT.